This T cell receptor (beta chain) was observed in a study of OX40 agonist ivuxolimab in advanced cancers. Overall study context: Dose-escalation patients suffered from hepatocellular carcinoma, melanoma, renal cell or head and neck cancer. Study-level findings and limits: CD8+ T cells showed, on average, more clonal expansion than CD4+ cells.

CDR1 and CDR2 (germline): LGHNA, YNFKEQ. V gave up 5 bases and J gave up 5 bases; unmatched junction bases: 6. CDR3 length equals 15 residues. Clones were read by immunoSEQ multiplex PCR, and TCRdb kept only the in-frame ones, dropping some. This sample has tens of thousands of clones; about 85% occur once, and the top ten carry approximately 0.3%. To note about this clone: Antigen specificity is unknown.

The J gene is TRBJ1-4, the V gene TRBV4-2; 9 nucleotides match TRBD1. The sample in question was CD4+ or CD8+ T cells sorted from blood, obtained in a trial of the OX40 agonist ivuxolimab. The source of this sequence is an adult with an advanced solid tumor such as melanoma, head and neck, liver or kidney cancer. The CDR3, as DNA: TGTGCCAGCAGCTTCACGACAGGGGGAAATGAAAAACTGTTTTTT. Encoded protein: CASSFTTGGNEKLFF.